The 12 T cell receptor beta chains given below trace back to one sample, sequenced in a study of OX40 agonist ivuxolimab in advanced cancers. Profiled with immunoSEQ multiplex PCR; TCRdb holds only in-frame clones, not every one. The data show more than 50,000 clones, over 80% seen once. The specimen was CD4+ or CD8+ T cells sorted from blood, collected in a trial of the OX40 agonist ivuxolimab. The receptors come from an adult with an advanced solid tumor such as melanoma, head and neck, liver or kidney cancer.

The genes are TRBV28 and TRBJ1-5; 9 nucleotides line up with TRBD1. The CDR3 covers 15 residues. Germline V lookup: CDR1 MDHEN, CDR2 SYDVKM. Losses at the gene ends were 3 bases for V and 6 bases for J; bases not matched to a gene: 6. The CDR3 is CASSLSQGAGQPQHF. CDR3 in DNA: TGTGCCAGCAGTTTGTCACAGGGGGCTGGTCAGCCCCAGCATTTT.

The chain is built from TRBV19 and TRBJ2-2; the D gene is possibly TRBD2 (6 bases). Between the trimmed V and J ends, which lost 4 bases and 6 bases, there was a span of 15 bases. The CDR3 covers 15 residues. Looked up from germline, CDR1 is LNHDA and CDR2 is SQIVND (reference sequence). Written as DNA, the CDR3 is TGTGCCAGTAGTACCCACCTCGGCGGGGCCGGGGAGCTGTTTTTT. Its protein is CASSTHLGGAGELFF.

The V gene is TRBV18, the J gene TRBJ2-2; 8 positions match TRBD2. The CDR3 is 16 amino acids. Trimming removed 4 bases from V and 4 bases from J; junction bases left unmatched: 8. Per germline, CDR1 KGHSH and CDR2 LQKENI. CDR3 bases: TGTGCCAGCTCACTTGACGAGCGGGGGATCACCGGGGAGCTGTTTTTT. This codes for CASSLDERGITGELFF.

On this clone itself: The junction shows a germline mismatch at one end, possibly a read error. This chain uses TRBV7-7 with TRBJ2-2; TRBD1 might be the D (5 bases). Germline V lookup: CDR1 SSHAT, CDR2 FNYEAQ (reference sequence). The CDR3 contains 16 residues. The CDR3: CASSLGQGVDTGELFF. The CDR3 bases are TGTGCTAGCAGCTTAGGGCAGGGCGTGGACACCGGGGAGCTGTTTTTT.

The V gene is TRBV28, the J gene TRBJ1-2, with a possible D match to TRBD1 (5 bases). V was shortened by 6 bases and J by 6 bases, with 23 bases between the two germline ends. Germline V CDR1 and CDR2: MDHEN, SYDVKM. The CDR3 sequence is 16 residues long. The DNA for the CDR3 is TGTGCCAGCAGGATACTATCCTCGGGGGTGGGGAATGGCTACACCTTC. Protein: CASRILSSGVGNGYTF.

V usage is TRBV18 and J usage is TRBJ2-7; D is perhaps TRBD1 (6 bases). The CDR3 contains 15 residues. The germline V gene encodes CDR1 KGHSH and CDR2 LQKENI. V lost 3 bases and J 4 bases, leaving 16 bases between the germline ends. The DNA for the CDR3 is TGTGCCAGCTCACCGGTCCTCGGACAGAATTACGAGCAGTACTTC. It codes for CASSPVLGQNYEQYF.

This clone is deemed medium-sized. CDR3 protein: CASSTGLAAYQETQYF. The CDR3 bases are TGTGCCAGTTCCACGGGGCTAGCGGCCTACCAAGAGACCCAGTACTTC. The V gene is TRBV6-6, the J gene TRBJ2-5, with 7 bases matching TRBD2. In germline, CDR1 is MNHNY, CDR2 SVGAGI (reference sequence). This CDR3 region has 16 residues. With V trimmed by 9 bases and J by 0 bases, 13 bases remained unmatched.

The V and J genes are TRBV6-6 and TRBJ2-7; D not certain. There are 12 residues in the CDR3. Per the germline V gene, CDR1 is MNHNY and CDR2 is SVGAGI (reference sequence). V was trimmed by 5 bases and J by 5 bases, leaving 10 bases between them. The CDR3 loop reads CASSDPVHEQYF. DNA for the CDR3: TGTGCCAGCAGTGACCCTGTGCACGAGCAGTACTTC.

The table lists this clone with a count of one. The rearrangement joins TRBV5-8 to TRBJ2-2; 9 bases agree with TRBD2. In germline, CDR1 is SGHTS, CDR2 YDEGEE. V dropped 3 bases and J dropped 4; count of bases not matched to a gene: 10. The CDR3 covers 17 residues. The CDR3 region has the DNA TGTGCCAGCAGCTACGGGAGGTTAGCGGGAGTCACCGGGGAGCTGTTTTTT. As protein: CASSYGRLAGVTGELFF. Looking up the rest from reference TRBV5-8 and TRBJ2-2 gives the full variable domain: EAGVTQSPTHLIKTRGQQATLRCSPISGHTSVYWYQQALGLGLQFLLWYDEGEERNRGNFPPRFSGRQFPNYSSELNVNALELEDSALYLCASSYGRLAGVTGELFFGEGSRLTVL.

V gene TRBV7-9 combines with J gene TRBJ2-7, with TRBD2 identical over 7 bases. Germline-derived CDR1 and CDR2 are SEHNR and FQNEAQ (reference sequence). This CDR3 has 11 residues. The CDR3 region is CAGGGPHEQYF. Here the CDR3 DNA reads TGTGCGGGGGGGGGTCCCCACGAGCAGTACTTC.

The chain carries TRBV9 and TRBJ2-1; D assignment may be TRBD1 or TRBD2 (5 bases each). There are 16 residues in the CDR3. Germline assignment: CDR1 SGDLS and CDR2 YYNGEE. The V end was cut by 2 bases, the J end by 8 bases, with 20 bases between. The CDR3 nucleotides read TGTGCCAGCAGCGTCGCGGGTGGGGGTTCAACGGATGAGCAGTTCTTC. It is translated as CASSVAGGGSTDEQFF.

This clone was detected once. The genes are TRBV27 and TRBJ2-3; perhaps TRBD1 as D (6 bases). The CDR3 totals 16 residues. Germline loops: CDR1 MNHEY, CDR2 SMNVEV (reference sequence). Trimming left V 4 bases short and J 2 bases short, with 16 bases between. CDR3 protein: CASSSPLGAYTDTQYF. CDR3 nucleotides: TGTGCCAGCAGTTCCCCACTGGGGGCCTACACAGATACGCAGTATTTT.